One and the same sample provided the 5 T cell receptor beta chains below, sequenced in a study of blood T cells in healthy people across ages. Then a second PCR, running roughly 6 to 12 cycles, was carried out with a sample-barcoded 5' primer and a J-beta primer mix. One entry per CDR3 protein results from TCRdb running MiXCR on the 5' RACE reads. The sample holds about 670,000 distinct CDR3 sequences, 40% to 65% seen once. Material: blood. Every receptor here comes from a woman of 80 years or more in good health.

This clonotype was picked up one time. A much bigger clone sits one base away, suggesting this may be a read error. The V call is TRBV9, the J call TRBJ2-1; no clear D gene. The V gene's germline CDR1 is SGDLS and CDR2 YYNGEE. The CDR3 is 12 amino acids. The V end was cut by 4 bases, the J end by 9 bases, with 11 bases between. CDR3 nucleotide sequence: TGTGCCAGCAGCCCCCAGGAGTGTGAGCAGTTCTTC. Amino acids: CASSPQECEQFF.

The chain recombines TRBV4-3 with TRBJ2-5; the match to TRBD2 covers 10 bases. Per the germline V gene, CDR1 is LGHNA and CDR2 is YSLEER. This CDR3 comprises 18 residues. With 0 bases clipped from V and 5 bases from J, the junction kept 12 bases outside the gene matches. The CDR3 DNA reads as TGCGCCAGCAGCCAAGATCTCCTAGCGGGGGTACTGGGGGAGACCCAGTACTTC. Its protein is CASSQDLLAGVLGETQYF.

V usage is TRBV4-1 and J usage is TRBJ2-7, with unresolved D. The germline gives CDR1 MGHRA, CDR2 YSYEKL. The length of the CDR3 is 15 residues. Deletions cut 0 bases from V and 2 bases from J, with 11 bases between. The DNA of the CDR3 is TGCGCCAGCAGCCAAGATAGGCAGCCTACCTACGAGCAGTACTTC. It yields the protein CASSQDRQPTYEQYF.

This chain joins TRBV5-1 and TRBJ2-1; possibly TRBD2 for D (6 bases). The germline V gene encodes CDR1 SGHRS and CDR2 YFSETQ. V was clipped by 4 bases and J by 10 bases, with 18 bases between them. The CDR3 runs 14 residues. CDR3 coding DNA: TGCGCCAGCAGCCTAGGGACTGGCGCGTACGAGCAGTTCTTC. Amino acids: CASSLGTGAYEQFF. Full variable domain (rest looked up from reference TRBV5-1 and TRBJ2-1): KAGVTQTPRYLIKTRGQQVTLSCSPISGHRSVSWYQQTPGQGLQFLFEYFSETQRNKGNFPGRFSGRQFSNSRSEMNVSTLELGDSALYLCASSLGTGAYEQFFGPGTRLTVL.

The chain is built from TRBV6-1 and TRBJ1-5; no clear D. This CDR3 comprises 16 residues. Trimming pared 7 bases from V and 0 bases from J, leaving 16 bases between. Germline CDR1 is MNHNS and CDR2 is SASEGT. CDR3 sequence (DNA): TGTGCCAGCACCCAAATGACAATTTATAGCAATCAGCCCCAGCATTTT. Its translation: CASTQMTIYSNQPQHF.